A selection of T cell receptor beta chains follows, all from one sample in a study of T cell responses to AZD1222 COVID-19 vaccine. TCRdb keeps only in-frame clones here, not all; method: immunoSEQ multiplex PCR. The repertoire holds 100,000 to 120,000 clones, with 85% to 95% as singletons. Sequenced material: peripheral blood, taken on day 0 of AZD1222 vaccination. These receptors came from an adult in good health. Each CDR3 is given with its conserved first and last residue. The D gene is left open where the match is weak. Clone sizes are given selectively: once, few, many, or a class where the clone is expanded.

V: TRBV15; D: TRBD1; J: TRBJ2-1; size: NA; DNA: TGTGCCACCAGCAGAGATATCGGACAGGGAATTAATGAGCAGTTCTTC; CDR3: CATSRDIGQGINEQFF
V: TRBV10-3; D: NA; J: TRBJ2-3; size: NA; DNA: TGTGCCATCAGGGGCCAGGAGGCAGATACGCAGTATTTT; CDR3: CAIRGQEADTQYF
V: TRBV6-5; D: NA; J: TRBJ1-4; size: NA; DNA: TGTGCCAGCAAGAGGGTAAATGAAAAACTGTTTTTT; CDR3: CASKRVNEKLFF
V: TRBV10-1; D: NA; J: TRBJ1-3; size: NA; DNA: TGCGCCAGCAGTCCTACAGGGACTGGAAACACCATATATTTT; CDR3: CASSPTGTGNTIYF
V: TRBV19; D: NA; J: TRBJ1-1; size: NA; DNA: TGTGCCAGTAGTATTTTGGGTAGGACTGAAGCTTTCTTT; CDR3: CASSILGRTEAFF
V: TRBV27; D: NA; J: TRBJ1-1; size: once; DNA: TGTGCCAGCAGTTTGGGAGGCAGGCTGACTGAAGCTTTCTTT; CDR3: CASSLGGRLTEAFF
V: TRBV28; D: NA; J: TRBJ2-1; size: few; DNA: TGTGCCAGCAGTTATAGTTACAATGAGCAGTTCTTC; CDR3: CASSYSYNEQFF
V: TRBV5-1; D: NA; J: TRBJ2-1; size: NA; DNA: TGCGCCAGCAGCCAGCAGGCAGGCGATGAGCAGTTCTTC; CDR3: CASSQQAGDEQFF
V: TRBV6-4; D: TRBD2; J: TRBJ2-3; size: NA; DNA: TGTGCCACCGGGACTAGCGGGGAGGATACGCAGTATTTT; CDR3: CATGTSGEDTQYF
V: TRBV5-1; D: NA; J: TRBJ1-4; size: once; DNA: TGCGCCAGCAGCTTGGGGTCCGCGGCGAATGAAAAACTGTTTTTT; CDR3: CASSLGSAANEKLFF
V: TRBV6-5; D: NA; J: TRBJ1-3; size: NA; DNA: TGTGCCAGCAGCCTTGGCTTCTCCTCTGGAAACACCATATATTTT; CDR3: CASSLGFSSGNTIYF
V: TRBV6-1; D: NA; J: TRBJ2-6; size: NA; DNA: TGTGCCAGCAGGGAAGCGGGCTCTGGGGCCAACGTCCTGACTTTC; CDR3: CASREAGSGANVLTF
V: TRBV7-9; D: NA; J: TRBJ2-1; size: NA; DNA: TGTGCCAGCAGTTCAGGCAATGAGCAGTTCTTC; CDR3: CASSSGNEQFF
V: TRBV5-1; D: NA; J: TRBJ1-2; size: NA; DNA: TGCGCCAGCAGCTTGGAGAAGGCAGCGAGCAGAGGCTATGGCTACACCTTC; CDR3: CASSLEKAASRGYGYTF
V: TRBV27; D: TRBD1; J: TRBJ2-7; size: NA; DNA: TGTGCCAGCAGTCCTGGGGGTGCAGGGGGCAGGACCTACGAGCAGTACTTC; CDR3: CASSPGGAGGRTYEQYF
V: TRBV19; D: NA; J: TRBJ2-7; size: NA; DNA: TGTGCCAGTAGTAGCCTTGGGGGCTACTCCTACGAGCAGTACTTC; CDR3: CASSSLGGYSYEQYF
V: TRBV7-6; D: NA; J: TRBJ2-1; size: NA; DNA: TGTGCCAGCAATAGTAACAATGAGCAGTTCTTC; CDR3: CASNSNNEQFF
V: TRBV3-1/TRBV3-2; D: TRBD1; J: TRBJ1-5; size: NA; DNA: TGTGCCAGCAGCCCTGACAGGGGGCGAAATCAGCCCCAGCATTTT; CDR3: CASSPDRGRNQPQHF
V: TRBV14; D: NA; J: TRBJ1-2; size: NA; DNA: TGTGCCAGCAGCCAAGATCCAGGGTGGCGTGGCTACACCTTC; CDR3: CASSQDPGWRGYTF
V: TRBV30; D: TRBD1; J: TRBJ1-4; size: NA; DNA: TGTGCCTGGAGTTCCGGGAGGACAGGTTATACAGCAACTAATGAAAAACTGTTTTTT; CDR3: CAWSSGRTGYTATNEKLFF
V: TRBV18; D: NA; J: TRBJ1-2; size: once; DNA: TGTGCCAGCTCACCACCGGAGGGGGGATTTATCTATGGCTACACCTTC; CDR3: CASSPPEGGFIYGYTF